A selection of T cell receptor beta chains follows, all from one sample in a study of T-cell memory formation after mild COVID-19. TCRdb ran MiXCR on the 5' RACE reads and lists one entry per CDR3 protein. Here the sample spans over 120,000 distinct CDR3 sequences, about 19% being singletons. Sequencing used PBMCs or a T cell subset sorted from them (not recorded which). The receptors were gathered from an adult woman who had mild COVID-19 (a few samples of this study predate the infection). Cell type and time point are not known. The CDR3 runs from the conserved cysteine through the conserved F or W. D genes are given only for firm matches. Size is omitted from some rows. Given values are once, few, many or a class for expanded clones.

DNA	CDR3	size	D	V	J
TGTGCCAGCAGCTTAGGGGCTAGCGGGAGGTTCCGGTACAATGAGCAGTTCTTC	CASSLGASGRFRYNEQFF	NA	TRBD2	TRBV5-4	TRBJ2-1
TGTGCCAGCAGCCAAGGGGGCGACGAGCAGTACTTC	CASSQGGDEQYF	few	NA	TRBV4-2	TRBJ2-7
TGTGCCAGCAGCCGGACTAGCGGGGGTACGGGGGAGCTGTTTTTT	CASSRTSGGTGELFF	few	TRBD2	TRBV12-3/TRBV12-4	TRBJ2-2
TGTGCCAGCAGTACGGGAAGGGATACGCAGTATTTT	CASSTGRDTQYF	NA	NA	TRBV2	TRBJ2-3
TGTGCCAGCAGCAAGATCACAGATACGCAGTATTTT	CASSKITDTQYF	few	NA	TRBV28	TRBJ2-3
TGTGCCAGCAGTGCCCTCGACGGACCCTCCTACAATGAGCAGTTCTTC	CASSALDGPSYNEQFF	few	NA	TRBV12-3/TRBV12-4	TRBJ2-1
TGTGCCAGCAGCCCCGGGCCGAAGGAGCAGTACTTC	CASSPGPKEQYF	NA	NA	TRBV13	TRBJ2-7
TGTGCCAGCAGAAGCGGGACAGGGGGCACAGATACGCAGTATTTT	CASRSGTGGTDTQYF	few	TRBD1	TRBV12-3/TRBV12-4	TRBJ2-3
TGTGCCAGCAGCGCCGTGGGCGGGGCGCCCACAGATACGCAGTATTTT	CASSAVGGAPTDTQYF	few	NA	TRBV3-1	TRBJ2-3
TGCAGTGCTAGCGAGAACACCGGGGAGCTGTTTTTT	CSASENTGELFF	NA	NA	TRBV20-1	TRBJ2-2
TGCGCCAGCAGCTTGGCCGCTATCGGGGTGGCGGATACGCAGTATTTT	CASSLAAIGVADTQYF	NA	NA	TRBV5-1	TRBJ2-3
TGTGCCAGCAGTAACCCCAGGGGGGTGGACACTGAAGCTTTCTTT	CASSNPRGVDTEAFF	few	TRBD1	TRBV12-3/TRBV12-4	TRBJ1-1
TGCAGCGTGGGAGGACAGGGGGCTGGTGGCTACACCTTC	CSVGGQGAGGYTF	NA	TRBD1	TRBV29-1	TRBJ1-2
TGCGCCAGCAGCCATGCCCGGGACAGAACCCTAGATACGCAGTATTTT	CASSHARDRTLDTQYF	NA	TRBD1	TRBV4-1	TRBJ2-3
TGTGCCTGGAGTGTACCGGGTGATACGCAGTATTTT	CAWSVPGDTQYF	NA	NA	TRBV30	TRBJ2-3
TGTGCCAGTCAGGGGTCGGCGGGAAACACCATATATTTT	CASQGSAGNTIYF	once	NA	TRBV19	TRBJ1-3
TGTGCCAGCTCACCAAAAGTCTCCTACGAGCAGTACTTC	CASSPKVSYEQYF	NA	NA	TRBV18	TRBJ2-7
TGCGCCAGCAGCGCGGCGCGGCGGCGAATCGGGGACTACGAGCAGTACTTC	CASSAARRRIGDYEQYF	few	NA	TRBV5-1	TRBJ2-7
TGCGCCAGCAGCCCACCCAGTCAACTCTCTGGAAACACCATATATTTT	CASSPPSQLSGNTIYF	NA	NA	TRBV4-1	TRBJ1-3
TGCGCCAGCAGGCAGGACAGGGGTCGCAATCAGCCCCAGCATTTT	CASRQDRGRNQPQHF	NA	TRBD1	TRBV5-1	TRBJ1-5
TGTGCCAGCAGTTCAGAAGGGCCCCCGCCCTACACCTTC	CASSSEGPPPYTF	few	NA	TRBV12-3/TRBV12-4	TRBJ1-2
TGCAGGGTAGATGGATGGGGACTAGCGAGTCCCCAAGAGACCCAGTACTTC	CRVDGWGLASPQETQYF	many	TRBD2	TRBV20-1	TRBJ2-5
TGCAGTGCTAGACAGGGATCCAATGAGCAGTTCTTC	CSARQGSNEQFF	NA	NA	TRBV20-1	TRBJ2-1
TGTGCCTGGAGTGTACTTGGCAGTATTTACGAGCAGTACTTC	CAWSVLGSIYEQYF	few	NA	TRBV30	TRBJ2-7
TGTGCCAGCAGTTTCGCCGGGGGGGCGGTTAATGAGCAGTTCTTC	CASSFAGGAVNEQFF	NA	TRBD2	TRBV12-3/TRBV12-4	TRBJ2-1
TGTGCCTGGAGGGGCTACAATGAGCAGTTCTTC	CAWRGYNEQFF	few	NA	TRBV30	TRBJ2-1
TGTGCCAGCAGCCTCCCGGGACTAGCGATAACCGGGGAGCTGTTTTTT	CASSLPGLAITGELFF	few	TRBD2	TRBV7-3	TRBJ2-2
TGCAGTGCTAGTTCGGCAGGGGTCGGCTACACCTTC	CSASSAGVGYTF	NA	NA	TRBV20-1	TRBJ1-2
TGTGCCAGCAGTTGGGGCCTGCAAAACACTGAAGCTTTCTTT	CASSWGLQNTEAFF	NA	NA	TRBV12-3/TRBV12-4	TRBJ1-1
TGTGCCAGCAGTGAAGTAGGAAGGACAGGGCGGACGAACATTCAGTACTTC	CASSEVGRTGRTNIQYF	NA	TRBD1	TRBV25-1	TRBJ2-4
TGCAGCGTTGCCCGGGACCCTAACTATGGCTACACCTTC	CSVARDPNYGYTF	few	NA	TRBV29-1	TRBJ1-2
TGTGCCACCGTAGGTGGGGTAGCGGGAACCGGAGAGACCCAGTACTTC	CATVGGVAGTGETQYF	NA	TRBD2	TRBV10-3	TRBJ2-5
TGTGCCTGGGCGACTGGGGGAGTCGACGAGCAGTACTTC	CAWATGGVDEQYF	NA	NA	TRBV30	TRBJ2-7
TGTGCCAGCAGTTACTCGGGACAGGGGGCCTACGAGCAGTACTTC	CASSYSGQGAYEQYF	NA	TRBD1	TRBV6-5	TRBJ2-7
TGTGCTAGCAGCTGGGGACGCCCAAACAATGAGCAGTTCTTC	CASSWGRPNNEQFF	few	NA	TRBV7-7	TRBJ2-1
TGTGCCAGCAGTACTAGCACAGATACGCAGTATTTT	CASSTSTDTQYF	many	NA	TRBV5-4	TRBJ2-3
TGCGCCAGCAGCTTGGTGACAGGCGGGGTGAACACTGAAGCTTTCTTT	CASSLVTGGVNTEAFF	NA	NA	TRBV5-1	TRBJ1-1
TGTGCCAGCAGCCAAGATTCTTTGGGAGAGACCCAGTACTTC	CASSQDSLGETQYF	NA	NA	TRBV3-1	TRBJ2-5
TGTGCCAGCAGTGAAACTAGCGGGAGGGCCTACGAGCAGTACTTC	CASSETSGRAYEQYF	NA	TRBD2	TRBV2	TRBJ2-7
TGTGCCAGCAGTTACTCGATAATGTCGAACACTGAAGCTTTCTTT	CASSYSIMSNTEAFF	few	NA	TRBV6-2/TRBV6-3	TRBJ1-1
TGCAGTGTTACAAGACTAGCGGGGAATCTGTACGAGCAGTACTTC	CSVTRLAGNLYEQYF	few	TRBD2	TRBV20-1	TRBJ2-7
TGTGCCAGCAGTGACCGGGACTTTAATTCACCCCTCCACTTT	CASSDRDFNSPLHF	NA	NA	TRBV25-1	TRBJ1-6
TGTGCCAGCAGCTTACTAGCGAACTACGAGCAGTACTTC	CASSLLANYEQYF	NA	NA	TRBV7-9	TRBJ2-7
TGTGCCAGCAGCTTTGGACTAGCGGGAGGAGCAGATACGCAGTATTTT	CASSFGLAGGADTQYF	many	TRBD2	TRBV5-6	TRBJ2-3
TGTGCCAGCAGTGAAGGTGGGGCTTTCGAGCAGTACTTC	CASSEGGAFEQYF	NA	NA	TRBV25-1	TRBJ2-7
TGTGCCAGCAGTTACCGCAGGGGAGGCAATCAGCCCCAGCATTTT	CASSYRRGGNQPQHF	few	NA	TRBV6-5	TRBJ1-5
TGTGCCAGCAGCCGCCGGACAGGGGCTTACGAGCAGTACTTC	CASSRRTGAYEQYF	NA	TRBD1	TRBV12-3/TRBV12-4	TRBJ2-7
TGTGCCAGCAGACTAGGGAATGAGCAGTTCTTC	CASRLGNEQFF	few	NA	TRBV25-1	TRBJ2-1
TGTGCCAGCAGCGAAAGACAGGGGTCAAACACCGGGGAGCTGTTTTTT	CASSERQGSNTGELFF	few	TRBD1	TRBV4-2	TRBJ2-2
TGTGCCAGCAGTGCGCGGGCAGATACGCAGTATTTT	CASSARADTQYF	NA	NA	TRBV2	TRBJ2-3
TGTGCCAGCTATCGAGCGGACAGGGGTATTCAGCCCCAGCATTTT	CASYRADRGIQPQHF	NA	TRBD1	TRBV5-8	TRBJ1-5
TGCGCCAGCAGCGGGGACAGGAACACAGATACGCAGTATTTT	CASSGDRNTDTQYF	few	TRBD1	TRBV5-1	TRBJ2-3
TGTGCCAGCAGTCCGGTTGGCACTAACGAGCAGTACTTC	CASSPVGTNEQYF	NA	NA	TRBV5-4	TRBJ2-7